The sample holds many counts of the clone carrying this TCR beta chain. Its specificity is not known. This record comes from a study of Graves' ophthalmopathy and Graves' hyperthyroidism. Study-wide results and limits: Discrimination between ophthalmopathy and stable hyperthyroidism by a 13-signature model showed about 85% sensitivity and roughly 80% specificity.

The V end was cut by 5 bases, the J end by 0 bases, with 14 bases between. The CDR3 is 15 residues long. CDR1 and CDR2 (germline): DFQATT, SNEGSKA (reference sequence). As the template, RNA transcripts were used to amplify TCR beta CDR3 regions. Second-round multiplex PCR followed a first-round RT-PCR using HTBI primers. TCRdb recomputed calls from the multiplex PCR reads with MiXCR, one row per CDR3 protein. The table has hundreds of thousands of distinct CDR3 sequences, 15% seen once. The authors enrolled newly diagnosed hyperthyroidism patients aged 18 to 65 with under 2 months' duration. This chain connects TRBV20-1 to TRBJ1-3, with D perhaps TRBD1 (6 bases). This receptor was obtained from a woman under 30 with stable Graves' hyperthyroidism. The sequencing input was peripheral blood. The CDR3 DNA reads as TGCAGTGCTCTTGGGGGCGCTCGCTCTGGAAACACCATATATTTT. It translates to CSALGGARSGNTIYF.